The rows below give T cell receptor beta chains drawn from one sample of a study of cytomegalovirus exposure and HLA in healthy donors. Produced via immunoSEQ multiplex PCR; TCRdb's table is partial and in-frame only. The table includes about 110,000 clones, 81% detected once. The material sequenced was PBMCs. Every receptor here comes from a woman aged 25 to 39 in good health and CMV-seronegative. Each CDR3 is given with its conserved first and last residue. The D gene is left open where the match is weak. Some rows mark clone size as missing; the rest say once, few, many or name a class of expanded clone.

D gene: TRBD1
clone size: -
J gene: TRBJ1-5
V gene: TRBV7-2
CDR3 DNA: TGTGCCAGCAGCGTATCCGGGACAGGGGCCCGCCTTCAGCCCCAGCATTTT
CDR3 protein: CASSVSGTGARLQPQHF

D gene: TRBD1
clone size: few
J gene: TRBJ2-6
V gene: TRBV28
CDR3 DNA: TGTGCCAGCAGGATACAGGGGGCTGGGGCCAACGTCCTGACTTTC
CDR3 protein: CASRIQGAGANVLTF

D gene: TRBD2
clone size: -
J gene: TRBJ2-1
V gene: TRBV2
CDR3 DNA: TGTGCCAGCACTCTGCGGGAGGGCCTCGAGCAGTTCTTC
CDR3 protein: CASTLREGLEQFF

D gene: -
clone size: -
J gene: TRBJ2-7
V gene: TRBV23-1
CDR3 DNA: TGCGCCACACCCCCCAGCGGCTCCTACGAGCAGTACTTC
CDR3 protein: CATPPSGSYEQYF

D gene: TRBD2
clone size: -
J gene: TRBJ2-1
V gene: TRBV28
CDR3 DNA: TGTGCCAGCAGAGCCACAGCCGGGACTAGCGGGAGGCCATCCTACAATGAGCAGTTCTTC
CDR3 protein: CASRATAGTSGRPSYNEQFF

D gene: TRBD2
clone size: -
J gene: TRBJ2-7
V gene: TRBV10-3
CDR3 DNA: TGTGCCATCAGTGAGTCGGTGGGAGGGCTACGTATCCAGCAGTACTTC
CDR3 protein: CAISESVGGLRIQQYF

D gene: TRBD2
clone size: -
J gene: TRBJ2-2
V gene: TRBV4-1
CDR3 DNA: TGCGCCAGCAGCCACCCGACTAGCATCGTCGGGGAGCTGTTTTTT
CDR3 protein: CASSHPTSIVGELFF

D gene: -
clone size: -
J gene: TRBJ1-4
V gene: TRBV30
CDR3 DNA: TGTGCCTGGAATCGACAGGAAGTAAATGAAAAACTGTTTTTT
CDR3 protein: CAWNRQEVNEKLFF

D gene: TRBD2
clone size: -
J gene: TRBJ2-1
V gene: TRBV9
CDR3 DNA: TGTGCCAGCAGCGTGAGGGAGGGCCGCAGTGAGCAGTTCTTC
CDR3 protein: CASSVREGRSEQFF

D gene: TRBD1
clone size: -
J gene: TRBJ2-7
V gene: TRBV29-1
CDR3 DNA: TGCAGCGTCGAAGGGGGCGCAACGCCCTACGAGCAGTACTTC
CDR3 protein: CSVEGGATPYEQYF

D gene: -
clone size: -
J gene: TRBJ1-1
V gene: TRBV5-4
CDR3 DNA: TGTGCCAGCAGCGTACCAACAGGGAACACTGAAGCTTTCTTT
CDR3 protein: CASSVPTGNTEAFF

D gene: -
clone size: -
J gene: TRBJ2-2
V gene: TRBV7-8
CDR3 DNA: TGTGCCAGCAGCGCGGCCGCACGGGAGCTGTTTTTT
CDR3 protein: CASSAAARELFF

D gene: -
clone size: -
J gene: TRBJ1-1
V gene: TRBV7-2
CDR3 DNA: TGTGCCAGCAGTCGCGACAGGAACACTGAAGCTTTCTTT
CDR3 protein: CASSRDRNTEAFF

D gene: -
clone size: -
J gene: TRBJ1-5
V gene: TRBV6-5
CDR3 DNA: TGTGCCAGCAGTTTAAATGGGCGCAATCAGCCCCAGCATTTT
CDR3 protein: CASSLNGRNQPQHF

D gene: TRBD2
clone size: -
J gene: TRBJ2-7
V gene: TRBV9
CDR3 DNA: TGTGCCAGCAGCGTAGCCCCTTTACTAGCGGGAGGGCGTGAGCAGTACTTC
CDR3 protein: CASSVAPLLAGGREQYF

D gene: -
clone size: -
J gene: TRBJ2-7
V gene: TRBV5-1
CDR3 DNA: TGCGCCAGCAGGGAGGGGGGGACAGGATCAGGCGAGCAGTACTTC
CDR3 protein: CASREGGTGSGEQYF

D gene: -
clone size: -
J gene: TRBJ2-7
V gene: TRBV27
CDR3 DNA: TGTGCCAGCAGTTTTAAGGCGGGCTACGAGCAGTACTTC
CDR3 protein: CASSFKAGYEQYF

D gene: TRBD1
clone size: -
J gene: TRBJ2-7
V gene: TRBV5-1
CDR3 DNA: TGCGCCAGCAGCCTATCCGGGACAGGCGGCTACGAGCAGTACTTC
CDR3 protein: CASSLSGTGGYEQYF

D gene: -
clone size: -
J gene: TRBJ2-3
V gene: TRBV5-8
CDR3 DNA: TGTGCCAGCAATGACTCACCCGGGGCAGATACGCAGTATTTT
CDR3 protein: CASNDSPGADTQYF

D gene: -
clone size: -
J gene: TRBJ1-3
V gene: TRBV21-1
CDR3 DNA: TGTGCCAGCAGGTCAATTAGCTCTGGAAACACCATATATTTT
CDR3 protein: CASRSISSGNTIYF

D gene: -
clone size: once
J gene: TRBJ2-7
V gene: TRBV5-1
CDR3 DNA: TGCGCCAGCAGCTCGAATAGCGGTACCTACGAGCAGTACTTC
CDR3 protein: CASSSNSGTYEQYF

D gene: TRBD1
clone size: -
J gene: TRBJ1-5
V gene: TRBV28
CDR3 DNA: TGTGCCAGCAGACCCGGGACAGGGACCAATCAGCCCCAGCATTTT
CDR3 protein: CASRPGTGTNQPQHF

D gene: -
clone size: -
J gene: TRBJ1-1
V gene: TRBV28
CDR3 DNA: TGTGCCAGCAGTTTATGGAGTACTGAAGCTTTCTTT
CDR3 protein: CASSLWSTEAFF

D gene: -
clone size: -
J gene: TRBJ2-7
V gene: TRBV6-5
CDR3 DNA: TGTGCCAGCAGTTACGTCCCCCGAGAGAGGGAGCAGTACTTC
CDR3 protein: CASSYVPREREQYF

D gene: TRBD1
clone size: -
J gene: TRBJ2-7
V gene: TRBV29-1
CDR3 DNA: TGCAGCGCCGCACAGGGGGCTCGAAGCGAGCAGTACTTC
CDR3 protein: CSAAQGARSEQYF

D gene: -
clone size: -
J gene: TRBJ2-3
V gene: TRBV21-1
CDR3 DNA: TGTGCCAGCAGCAAAGGTAAAGCTAGCGGTATCACAGATACGCAGTATTTT
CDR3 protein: CASSKGKASGITDTQYF

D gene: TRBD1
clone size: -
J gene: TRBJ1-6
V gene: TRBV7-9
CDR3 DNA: TGTGCCAGCAGTGGGACAGTTCCACCCCTCCACTTT
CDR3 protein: CASSGTVPPLHF

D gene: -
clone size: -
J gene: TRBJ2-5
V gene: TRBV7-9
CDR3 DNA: TGTGCCAGCAGCTTACTCTCCGGGACTTGGGAGACCCAGTACTTC
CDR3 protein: CASSLLSGTWETQYF

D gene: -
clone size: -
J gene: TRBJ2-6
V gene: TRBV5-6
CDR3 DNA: TGTGCCAGCAGCTTACCAGGGATACGCTCTGGGGCCAACGTCCTGACTTTC
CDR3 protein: CASSLPGIRSGANVLTF

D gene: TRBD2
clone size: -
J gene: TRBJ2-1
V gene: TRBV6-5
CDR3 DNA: TGTGCCAGCAGTTACCCGGGACTAGAAAACAAGCAGTTCTTC
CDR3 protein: CASSYPGLENKQFF

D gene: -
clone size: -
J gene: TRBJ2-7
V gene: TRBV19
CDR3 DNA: TGTGCCAGTAGTCCCGCCTCCGGGTCCTACGAGCAGTACTTC
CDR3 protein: CASSPASGSYEQYF

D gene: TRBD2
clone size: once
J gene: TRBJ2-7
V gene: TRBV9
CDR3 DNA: TGTGCCAGCAGCGTAGATCCGGGCGGGAGGACTTCCGAGCAGTACTTC
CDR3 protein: CASSVDPGGRTSEQYF

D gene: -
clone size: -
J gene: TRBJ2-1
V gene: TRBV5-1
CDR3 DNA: TGCGCCAGCCCCCCGAGCTCCTACAATGAGCAGTTCTTC
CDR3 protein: CASPPSSYNEQFF

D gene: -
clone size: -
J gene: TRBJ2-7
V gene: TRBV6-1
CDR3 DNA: TGTGCCAGCAGCCCGACTCCCGCTGTAACGGAACAGTACTTC
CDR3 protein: CASSPTPAVTEQYF

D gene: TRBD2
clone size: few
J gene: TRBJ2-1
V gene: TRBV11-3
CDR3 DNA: TGTGCCAGCAGCTTAGACGCGGGAGGCCCGGTCTTC
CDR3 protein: CASSLDAGGPVF

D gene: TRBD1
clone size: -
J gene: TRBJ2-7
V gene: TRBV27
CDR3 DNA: TGTGCCAGCAGTTACGGGACAGGGGGCTACGAGCAGTACTTC
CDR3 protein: CASSYGTGGYEQYF

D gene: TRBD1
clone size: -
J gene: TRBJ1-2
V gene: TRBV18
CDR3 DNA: TGTGCCAGCTCAGCGGGACAGGAGGATGGCTACACCTTC
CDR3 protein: CASSAGQEDGYTF

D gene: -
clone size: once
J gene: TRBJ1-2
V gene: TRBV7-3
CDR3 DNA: TGTGCCAGCAGCACTACAGGGTGTTACACCTTC
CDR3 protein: CASSTTGCYTF

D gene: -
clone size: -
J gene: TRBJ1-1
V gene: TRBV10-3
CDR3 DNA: TGTGCCATCAGCCCCGGAAGAAGGGAGGGTGAAGCTTTCTTT
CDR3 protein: CAISPGRREGEAFF

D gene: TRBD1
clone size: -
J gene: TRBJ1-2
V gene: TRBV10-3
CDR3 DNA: TGTGCCATCAGTGTATGGACAGGACCCTCCGCTAACTATGGCTACACCTTC
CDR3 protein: CAISVWTGPSANYGYTF

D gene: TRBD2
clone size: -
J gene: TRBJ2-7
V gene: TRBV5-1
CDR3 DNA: TGCGCCAGCAGCCCTAGCGGGAGGGTATACGAGCAGTACTTC
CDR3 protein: CASSPSGRVYEQYF

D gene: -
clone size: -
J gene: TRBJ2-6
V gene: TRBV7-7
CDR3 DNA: TGTGCTAGCAGCTTAGGTGGCCTGTCTGGGGCCAACGTCCTGACTTTC
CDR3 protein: CASSLGGLSGANVLTF

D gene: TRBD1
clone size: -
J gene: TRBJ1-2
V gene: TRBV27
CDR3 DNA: TGTGCCAGCAGGACAGGGGGCTATGGCTACACCTTC
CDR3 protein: CASRTGGYGYTF

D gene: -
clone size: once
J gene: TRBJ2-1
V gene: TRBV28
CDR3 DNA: TGTGCCAGCAGTCCCGGGAGTATTACAGCGAGTGAGCAGTTCTTC
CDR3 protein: CASSPGSITASEQFF

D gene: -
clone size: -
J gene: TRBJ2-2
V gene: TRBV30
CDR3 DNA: TGTGCCTGGAGTGGAGAGATCTACACCGGGGAGCTGTTTTTT
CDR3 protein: CAWSGEIYTGELFF

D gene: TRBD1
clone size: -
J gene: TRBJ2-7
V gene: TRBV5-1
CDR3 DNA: TGCGCCAGCAGCTTGTGGGGACAGGGGGACGAGCAGTACTTC
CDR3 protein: CASSLWGQGDEQYF

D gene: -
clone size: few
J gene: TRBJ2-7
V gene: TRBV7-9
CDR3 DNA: TGTGCCAGCAGCTTTGGCCCGGGGCAGTACTTC
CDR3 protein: CASSFGPGQYF

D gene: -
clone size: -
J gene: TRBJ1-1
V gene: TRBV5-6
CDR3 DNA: TGTGCCAGCAGCTTGGGCGGGGTAGCTTTCTTT
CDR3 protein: CASSLGGVAFF

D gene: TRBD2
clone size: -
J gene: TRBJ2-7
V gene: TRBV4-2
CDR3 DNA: TGTGCCAGCAGCCACACTAGCGGGGACTACGAGCAGTACTTC
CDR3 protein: CASSHTSGDYEQYF

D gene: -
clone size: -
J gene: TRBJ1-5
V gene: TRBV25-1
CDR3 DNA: TGTGCCAGCAGCGCCGGGTCGCATAGCAATCAGCCCCAGCATTTT
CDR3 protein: CASSAGSHSNQPQHF

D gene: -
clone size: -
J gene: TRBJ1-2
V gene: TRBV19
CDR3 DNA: TGTGCCAGTAGTTCCGGTACCTCCCGGAGCTATGGCTACACCTTC
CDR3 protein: CASSSGTSRSYGYTF